The clone carrying this TCR beta chain has just a few counts. The CDR3 is 15 amino acids. The junction had 9 bases not matched to a gene; V was cut back by 6 bases and J by 3 bases. CDR1 and CDR2 (germline): MGHDK, SYGVNS. This entry comes from a study of T cells after yellow fever vaccination. Study background: Where fractions had low cell numbers, libraries were prepared from them with the SMART-Seq v4 Ultra Low Input RNA kit.

Conversion of TCR transcripts into cDNA relied on 5'RACE template switching, which added a universal primer site and UMIs. TCRdb ran MiXCR on the 5' RACE reads and lists one entry per CDR3 protein. Here the sample spans some 600,000 distinct CDR3 sequences, roughly an eighth being singletons. The receptor comes from a man aged 25 to 40 who received the YFV17D yellow fever vaccine. This specimen consisted of PBMCs, obtained on the day of the yellow fever booster vaccination. The V call is TRBV25-1, the J call TRBJ2-7; 9 bases are shared with TRBD2. The CDR3 sequence: CASRGASTSGYEQYF. CDR3 nucleotides: TGTGCCAGCAGGGGCGCCTCGACTAGCGGCTACGAGCAGTACTTC.